This T cell receptor (beta chain) was identified during a study of T cell responses to AZD1222 COVID-19 vaccine. Looking at the study overall: Pooling of second doses given at about 4 or about 12 weeks was done. Study-level findings and limits: Rises in breadth and depth of Spike-specific TCRs came after two AZD1222 doses. In all cases, repertoires were sampled only after the peak T cell response.

Sequencing was performed with immunoSEQ multiplex PCR; in TCRdb, only in-frame clones are kept and a portion is missing. The sample has 150,000 or so clones; 85% to 95% are singletons. This clone was seen just once. Its antigen is as yet unknown. The receptor comes from an adult in good health. The sample consisted of peripheral blood, taken on day 0 of AZD1222 vaccination.

DNA for the CDR3: TGTGCCAGCAGCGCCTCAGGGTCAGGTGGCACTGAAGCTTTCTTT. This translates into CASSASGSGGTEAFF. The V gene is TRBV25-1, the J gene TRBJ1-1, with D tentatively TRBD1 (5 bases). Germline V CDR1 and CDR2: MGHDK, SYGVNS. V was clipped by 6 bases and J by 4 bases, with 18 bases between them. The CDR3 runs to 15 residues.